The rows below give T cell receptor beta chains drawn from one sample of a study of identical twins. TCRdb recomputed calls from the 5' RACE reads with MiXCR, one row per CDR3 protein. This table holds more than 1.5 million distinct CDR3 sequences, about 31% found once. Sequenced: cord blood. These receptors were obtained from a newborn girl in good health. Each CDR3 is given with its conserved first and last residue. A D gene is named only where the DNA matches it firmly. A row's size may be missing; if present it is once, few, many or a size class.

D gene	V gene	J gene	clone size	CDR3 protein	CDR3 DNA
.	TRBV24-1	TRBJ2-1	few	CATSAAQGSSNEQFF	TGTGCCACCAGTGCCGCCCAAGGCTCTAGCAATGAGCAGTTCTTC
TRBD2	TRBV10-3	TRBJ2-3	few	CAIRGTSGLSTDTQYF	TGTGCCATCAGAGGGACTAGCGGGCTTAGCACAGATACGCAGTATTTT
.	TRBV5-1	TRBJ2-3	.	CASSLGIRQYF	TGCGCCAGCAGCTTGGGCATCAGGCAGTATTTT
.	TRBV5-1	TRBJ2-7	many	CASSLVHSYEQYF	TGTGCCAGCAGCTTAGTCCACTCCTACGAGCAGTACTTC
TRBD1	TRBV27	TRBJ1-1	.	CASSLYDRGGTEAFF	TGTGCCAGCAGTCTATACGACAGGGGGGGGACTGAAGCTTTCTTT
TRBD2	TRBV7-9	TRBJ2-1	.	CASSLSLLAGVGYNEQFF	TGTGCCAGTAGCTTAAGTCTTCTAGCGGGAGTGGGTTACAATGAGCAGTTCTTC
.	TRBV5-1	TRBJ2-6	.	CASSLGQFSGANVLTF	TGCGCCAGCAGCTTGGGTCAGTTCTCTGGGGCCAACGTCCTGACTTTC
.	TRBV4-2	TRBJ1-5	many	CASSQDKGVTNQPQHF	TGTGCCAGCAGCCAAGATAAGGGGGTTACCAATCAGCCCCAGCATTTT
.	TRBV25-1	TRBJ1-1	.	CAPRRGGTEAFF	TGCGCCCCAAGGAGGGGCGGGACTGAAGCTTTCTTT
.	TRBV3-1	TRBJ2-1	.	CASSQAPPYNEQFF	TGTGCCAGCAGCCAAGCCCCCCCTTACAATGAGCAGTTCTTC
.	TRBV29-1	TRBJ2-7	.	CSGSQGQSYEQYF	TGCAGCGGCTCCCAGGGCCAGTCCTACGAGCAGTACTTC
.	TRBV6-5	TRBJ1-6	.	CASSTGTPYNSPLHF	TGTGCCAGCAGTACCGGGACACCCTATAATTCACCCCTCCACTTT
TRBD1	TRBV20-1	TRBJ1-2	.	CSAREQGRGYGYTF	TGCAGTGCTAGAGAACAGGGGCGAGGGTATGGCTACACCTTC
.	TRBV20-1	TRBJ2-5	few	CSARGPRIQETQYF	TGCAGTGCTAGAGGCCCTCGGATCCAAGAGACCCAGTACTTC
.	TRBV5-1	TRBJ1-3	.	CASSLGDNGNTIYF	TGCGCCAGCAGCTTGGGGGACAATGGAAACACCATATATTTT
.	TRBV10-3	TRBJ2-3	.	CAISGGDGSDTQYF	TGTGCCATCAGTGGGGGGGATGGCTCAGATACGCAGTATTTT
.	TRBV20-1	TRBJ2-1	few	CSAYRAWDEQFF	TGCAGTGCATATAGGGCCTGGGATGAGCAGTTCTTC
TRBD2	TRBV6-2/TRBV6-3	TRBJ2-1	.	CASSYATSGNQEQFF	TGTGCCAGCAGTTATGCGACTAGCGGGAATCAGGAGCAGTTCTTC
TRBD1	TRBV6-1	TRBJ2-7	.	CAGRRDRGSEQYF	TGTGCCGGCCGCCGGGACAGGGGGAGCGAGCAGTACTTC
.	TRBV19	TRBJ1-6	.	CASRLTGRHSPLHF	TGTGCCAGTAGGTTAACAGGGAGGCATTCACCCCTCCACTTT
.	TRBV20-1	TRBJ2-5	.	CSAYKNQETQYF	TGCAGTGCTTACAAAAACCAAGAGACCCAGTACTTC
TRBD1	TRBV27	TRBJ2-7	.	CASSLRQGAEQYF	TGTGCCAGCAGTCTGAGACAGGGGGCCGAGCAGTACTTC
.	TRBV12-3/TRBV12-4	TRBJ2-7	.	CASRGWSGDYNEQYF	TGTGCCAGCAGGGGGTGGTCGGGAGACTACAATGAGCAGTACTTC
.	TRBV7-7	TRBJ2-1	.	CASSLGRADEQFF	TGTGCTAGCAGCTTAGGCAGGGCGGATGAGCAGTTCTTC
TRBD1	TRBV27	TRBJ2-7	.	CASRTPGQGQYEQYF	TGTGCCAGCAGGACCCCGGGACAGGGGCAGTACGAGCAGTACTTC
.	TRBV4-2	TRBJ1-4	.	CASSQGMGSGEKLFF	TGTGCCAGCAGCCAAGGTATGGGATCCGGGGAAAAACTGTTTTTT
TRBD2	TRBV20-1	TRBJ2-3	.	CSARDFLAGPSTDTQYF	TGCAGTGCTAGAGATTTCCTAGCGGGGCCTAGCACAGATACGCAGTATTTT
.	TRBV28	TRBJ2-7	.	CASKVGRFYNEQYF	TGTGCCAGCAAAGTTGGGCGCTTCTACAATGAGCAGTACTTC
.	TRBV5-6	TRBJ1-6	.	CASSPGHGNSPLHF	TGTGCCAGCAGCCCGGGACACGGAAATTCACCCCTCCACTTT
.	TRBV10-3	TRBJ2-7	few	CAIRDHGVYEQYF	TGTGCCATCAGGGACCACGGGGTCTACGAGCAGTACTTC
TRBD2	TRBV5-4	TRBJ2-5	.	CASSSRSSGNYNEQYF	TGTGCCAGCAGCTCCCGCTCTAGCGGGAACTACAATGAGCAGTACTTC
.	TRBV10-3	TRBJ1-1	.	CAISDTEAFF	TGTGCCATCAGTGACACTGAAGCTTTCTTT
TRBD1	TRBV20-1	TRBJ2-7	many	CSASDRGYEQYF	TGCAGTGCTAGCGACAGGGGTTACGAGCAGTACTTC
TRBD1	TRBV4-1	TRBJ1-2	few	CASSQQGQAYGYTF	TGCGCCAGCAGCCAACAGGGACAGGCCTATGGCTACACCTTC
.	TRBV21-1	TRBJ1-5	few	CASSKVMGDSNQPQHF	TGTGCCAGCAGCAAAGTTATGGGGGATAGCAATCAGCCCCAGCATTTT
.	TRBV21-1	TRBJ1-5	few	CASSKAVSGPRDYQPQHF	TGTGCCAGCAGCAAAGCGGTCAGCGGGCCCAGGGACTATCAGCCCCAGCATTTT
TRBD1	TRBV5-1	TRBJ1-4	.	CASSVRGPNEKLFF	TGCGCCAGCAGCGTCAGGGGGCCTAATGAAAAACTGTTTTTT
.	TRBV2	TRBJ1-2	few	CASSDLSGYTF	TGTGCCAGCAGTGACCTAAGTGGCTACACCTTC
.	TRBV6-6	TRBJ2-1	.	CASTDSTSSYNEQFF	TGTGCCAGCACAGACAGCACTAGCTCCTACAATGAGCAGTTCTTC
TRBD2	TRBV9	TRBJ2-7	.	CASSGYPSGTYEQYF	TGTGCCAGCAGCGGATACCCCAGCGGGACCTACGAGCAGTACTTC
.	TRBV29-1	TRBJ2-3	.	CSVPGAGGGTDTQYF	TGCAGCGTCCCCGGAGCCGGGGGCGGGACAGATACGCAGTATTTT